This TCR beta chain was captured in a study of cytomegalovirus exposure and HLA in healthy donors (dated by TCRdb to about 2017). With regard to the full study: A later analysis indicated that the 100 to 150 validation repertoires were generated on the platform also employed for the approximately 700 repertoires of the first cohort. The study aimed to test whether cataloging public T cell receptors could reveal signatures of past pathogen exposure. Along with the approximately 700-subject first cohort, a separate validation cohort of over a hundred different subjects was used. The study combined high-throughput TCR immunosequencing, statistical association of individual TCRs with disease status, and machine learning to predict cytomegalovirus infection status.

Regarding this clone: The specificity of this receptor is unknown. Base-call qualities are not available, and no considerably larger clone is one nucleotide away.

The research as a whole found: Most TCR sequences were seen in very few donors, while some public TCRs were found in many individuals. A few of the identified cytomegalovirus-associated TCR beta chains were confirmed in vitro to be specific for cytomegalovirus antigens. According to the authors, the approach could potentially be generalized to other disease states and immunological phenotypes. Cytomegalovirus status was reported to be diagnosed by the classifier with high specificity and sensitivity in both the original and validation cohorts. All 120 or so repertoires were used to score co-occurrence in the validation cohort in a later analysis, because that analysis had no HLA typing for the cohort. A total of 150 to 200 TCR beta chains were listed by the study as associated with cytomegalovirus. A later analysis found that TCRs clustered in the first cohort also tended to co-occur in the 95 to 150 validation repertoires, with just under 95% of cluster scores above 0.

The method was the immunoSEQ multiplex PCR assay. As for the original processing: A statistical classification framework was developed to diagnose cytomegalovirus status using the catalog of TCR beta chain sequences. Drawn from immuneACCESS, this table holds only the in-frame rearrangements with V and J called that TCRdb kept. Clones are partly lost; checked studies trace under half to an unresolved V gene and leave the rest unexplained. The D gene and trimming were derived from the DNA, and the V and J assignments and clone size from that table. The sample table records some 180,000 clones; 86% of these occur just once. 7.2% of the sample belongs to the ten largest clones. The cysteine opens and the phenylalanine closes a CDR3 of 16 amino acids. Just CDR3 DNA is preserved here, 48 bases in frame from base 1. The germline V gene sets CDR1 to LGHNA and CDR2 to YNFKEQ. V loses 1 base, J loses 5 bases, and the germline ends lie 15 bases apart.

Separate from the approximately 670-subject first cohort, the validation cohort of 95 to 150 subjects was the group to which the donors belonged. The receptor comes from a man aged 25 to 40 in good health and CMV-seropositive. The sequence is built from TRBV4-2 and TRBJ2-1; a weak D assignment points to TRBD2 (5 bases agree). Sequenced material: PBMCs. The DNA sequence is TGTGCCAGCAGCCAAGTCGGCGGGCGAACAAACAATGAGCAGTTCTTC. It encodes CASSQVGGRTNNEQFF.